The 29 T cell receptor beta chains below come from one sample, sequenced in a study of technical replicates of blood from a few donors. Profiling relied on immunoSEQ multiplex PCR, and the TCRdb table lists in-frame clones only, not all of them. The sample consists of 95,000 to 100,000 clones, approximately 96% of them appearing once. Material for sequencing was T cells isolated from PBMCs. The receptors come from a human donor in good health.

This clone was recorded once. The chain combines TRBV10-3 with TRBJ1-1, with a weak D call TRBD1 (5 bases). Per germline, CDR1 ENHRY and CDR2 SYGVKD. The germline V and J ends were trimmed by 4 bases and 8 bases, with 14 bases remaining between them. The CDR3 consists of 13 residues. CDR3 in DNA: TGTGCCATCAGTGCGGGGGAAGATGTGGAAGCTTTCTTT. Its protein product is CAISAGEDVEAFF.

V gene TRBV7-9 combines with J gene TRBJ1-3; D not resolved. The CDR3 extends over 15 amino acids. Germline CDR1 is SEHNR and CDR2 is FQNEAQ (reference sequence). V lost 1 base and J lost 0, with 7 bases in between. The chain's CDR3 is CASSLGQNSGNTIYF. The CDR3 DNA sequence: TGTGCCAGCAGCTTAGGTCAGAACTCTGGAAACACCATATATTTT.

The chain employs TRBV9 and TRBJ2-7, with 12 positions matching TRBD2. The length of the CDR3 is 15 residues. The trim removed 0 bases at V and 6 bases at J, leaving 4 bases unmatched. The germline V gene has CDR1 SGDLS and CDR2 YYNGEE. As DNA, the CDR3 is TGTGCCAGCAGCGTAGGTACTAGCGGGAGGTTCGAGCAGTACTTC. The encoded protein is CASSVGTSGRFEQYF.

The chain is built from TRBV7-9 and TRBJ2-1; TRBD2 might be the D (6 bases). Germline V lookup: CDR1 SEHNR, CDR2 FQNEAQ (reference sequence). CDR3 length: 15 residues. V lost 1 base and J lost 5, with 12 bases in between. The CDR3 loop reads CASSLVSGAHNEQFF. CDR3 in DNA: TGTGCCAGCAGCTTAGTTAGCGGAGCCCACAATGAGCAGTTCTTC.

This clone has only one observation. CDR3 region: CASSRTSGRNEQFF. DNA for the CDR3: TGTGCCAGCAGCCGGACTAGCGGGAGGAATGAGCAGTTCTTC. V and J are TRBV9 and TRBJ2-1; TRBD2 matches 14 bases. This CDR3 contains 14 residues. Trimming at V came to 4 bases and at J to 7 bases, leaving 1 base not matched to a gene. Germline CDR1 and CDR2: SGDLS and YYNGEE.

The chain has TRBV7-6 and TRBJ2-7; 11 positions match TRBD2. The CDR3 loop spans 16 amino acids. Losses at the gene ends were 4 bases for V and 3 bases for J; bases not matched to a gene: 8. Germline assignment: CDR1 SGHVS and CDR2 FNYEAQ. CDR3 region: CASSSTGTSGYYEQYF. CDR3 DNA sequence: TGTGCCAGCAGCTCCACCGGGACTAGCGGCTACTACGAGCAGTACTTC.

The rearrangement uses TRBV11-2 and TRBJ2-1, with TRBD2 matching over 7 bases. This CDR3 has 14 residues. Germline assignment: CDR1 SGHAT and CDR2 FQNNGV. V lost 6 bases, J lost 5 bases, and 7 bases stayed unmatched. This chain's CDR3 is CASRPRLANNEQFF. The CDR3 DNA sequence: TGTGCCAGCAGACCTAGACTAGCCAACAATGAGCAGTTCTTC.

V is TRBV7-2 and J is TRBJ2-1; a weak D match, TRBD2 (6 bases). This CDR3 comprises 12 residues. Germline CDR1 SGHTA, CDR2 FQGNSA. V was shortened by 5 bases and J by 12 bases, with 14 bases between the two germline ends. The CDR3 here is CASSPMRRGQFF. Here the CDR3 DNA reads TGTGCCAGCAGCCCAATGAGGAGGGGGCAGTTCTTC.

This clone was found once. CDR3 region: CATSRVGQGNTGELFF. CDR3 nucleotides: TGTGCCACCAGCAGAGTCGGACAGGGAAACACCGGGGAGCTGTTTTTT. V is TRBV15 and J is TRBJ2-2; 8 bases match TRBD1. The CDR3 has 16 residues. Trimming removed 1 base from V and 2 bases from J; junction bases left unmatched: 3. Germline CDR1 LNHNV, CDR2 YYDKDF (reference sequence).

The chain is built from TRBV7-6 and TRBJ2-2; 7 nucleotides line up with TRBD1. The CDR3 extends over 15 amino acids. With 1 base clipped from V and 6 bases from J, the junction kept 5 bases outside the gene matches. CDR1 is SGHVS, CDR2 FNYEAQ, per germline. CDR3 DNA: TGTGCCAGCAGCTTAGGAGGGGGCTTTGCCGGGGAGCTGTTTTTT. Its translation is CASSLGGGFAGELFF.

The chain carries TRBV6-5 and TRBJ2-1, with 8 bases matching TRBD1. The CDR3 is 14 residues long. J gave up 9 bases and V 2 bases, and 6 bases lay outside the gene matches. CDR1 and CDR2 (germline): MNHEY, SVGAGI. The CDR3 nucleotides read TGTGCCAGCAGTTACGGGCAGGGGGCATCTGAGCAGTTCTTC. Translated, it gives CASSYGQGASEQFF.

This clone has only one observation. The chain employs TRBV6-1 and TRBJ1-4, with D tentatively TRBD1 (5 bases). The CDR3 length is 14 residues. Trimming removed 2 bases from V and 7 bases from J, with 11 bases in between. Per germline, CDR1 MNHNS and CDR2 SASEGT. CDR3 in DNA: TGTGCCAGCAGTGAACGGGGGGGAGGTGAAAAACTGTTTTTT. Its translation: CASSERGGGEKLFF.

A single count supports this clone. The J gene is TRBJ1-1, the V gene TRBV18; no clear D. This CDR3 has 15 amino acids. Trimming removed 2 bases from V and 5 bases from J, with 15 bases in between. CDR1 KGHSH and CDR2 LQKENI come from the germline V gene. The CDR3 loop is CASSPSIRSGTEAFF. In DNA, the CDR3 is TGTGCCAGCTCACCAAGTATCCGATCCGGGACTGAAGCTTTCTTT.

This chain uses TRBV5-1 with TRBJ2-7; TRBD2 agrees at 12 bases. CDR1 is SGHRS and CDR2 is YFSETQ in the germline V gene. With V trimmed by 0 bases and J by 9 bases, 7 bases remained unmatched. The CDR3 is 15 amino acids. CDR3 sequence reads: CASSLGASGRAMQYF. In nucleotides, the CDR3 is TGCGCCAGCAGCTTGGGGGCTAGCGGGAGGGCCATGCAGTACTTC.

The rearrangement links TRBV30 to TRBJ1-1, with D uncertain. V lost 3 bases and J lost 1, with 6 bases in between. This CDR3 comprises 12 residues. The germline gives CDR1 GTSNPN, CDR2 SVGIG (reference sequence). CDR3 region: CAWSPENTEAFF. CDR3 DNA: TGTGCCTGGAGCCCAGAGAACACTGAAGCTTTCTTT.

The CDR3: CASSEEVVDRGQPQHF. The CDR3 region has the DNA TGTGCCAGCAGTGAAGAGGTAGTGGACAGGGGTCAGCCCCAGCATTTT. The V and J genes are TRBV6-1 and TRBJ1-5, with 9 nucleotides matching TRBD1. CDR1 and CDR2 (germline): MNHNS, SASEGT. V gave up 1 base and J gave up 6 bases; unmatched junction bases: 7. The CDR3 totals 16 residues.

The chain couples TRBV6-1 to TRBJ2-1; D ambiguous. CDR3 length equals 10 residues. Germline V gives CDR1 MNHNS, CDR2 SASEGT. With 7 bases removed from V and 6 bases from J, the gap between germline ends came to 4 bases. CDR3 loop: CASIRNEQFF. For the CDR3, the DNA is TGTGCCAGCATTCGCAATGAGCAGTTCTTC.

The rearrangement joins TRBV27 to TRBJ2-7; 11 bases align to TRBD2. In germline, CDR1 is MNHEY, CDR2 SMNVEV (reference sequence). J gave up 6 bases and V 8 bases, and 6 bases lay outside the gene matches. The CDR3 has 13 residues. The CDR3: CASGAGLAVEQYF. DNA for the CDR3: TGTGCCAGCGGAGCGGGACTAGCGGTCGAGCAGTACTTC.

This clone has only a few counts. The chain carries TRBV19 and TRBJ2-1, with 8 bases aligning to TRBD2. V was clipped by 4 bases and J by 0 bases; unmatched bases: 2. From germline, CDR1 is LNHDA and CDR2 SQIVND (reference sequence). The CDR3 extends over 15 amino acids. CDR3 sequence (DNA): TGTGCCAGTAGTACACTAGCGGCCTCCTACAATGAGCAGTTCTTC. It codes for CASSTLAASYNEQFF.

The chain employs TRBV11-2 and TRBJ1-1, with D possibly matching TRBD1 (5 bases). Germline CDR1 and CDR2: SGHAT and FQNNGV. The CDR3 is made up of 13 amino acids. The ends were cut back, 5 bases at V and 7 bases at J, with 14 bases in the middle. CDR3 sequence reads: CASSRGQLNEAFF. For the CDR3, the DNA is TGTGCCAGCAGCCGAGGACAATTAAATGAAGCTTTCTTT.

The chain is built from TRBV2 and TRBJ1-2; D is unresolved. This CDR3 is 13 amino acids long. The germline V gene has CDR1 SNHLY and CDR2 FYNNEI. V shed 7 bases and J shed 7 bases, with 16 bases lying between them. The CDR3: CASTPGTHLGYTF. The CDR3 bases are TGTGCCAGCACCCCAGGCACCCACCTTGGCTACACCTTC.

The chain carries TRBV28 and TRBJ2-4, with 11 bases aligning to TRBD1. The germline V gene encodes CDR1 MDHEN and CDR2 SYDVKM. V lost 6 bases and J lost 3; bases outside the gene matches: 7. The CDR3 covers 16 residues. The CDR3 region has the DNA TGTGCCAGCAGCCCACCCGGGACAGGGGGCAAAAACATTCAGTACTTC. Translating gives CASSPPGTGGKNIQYF.

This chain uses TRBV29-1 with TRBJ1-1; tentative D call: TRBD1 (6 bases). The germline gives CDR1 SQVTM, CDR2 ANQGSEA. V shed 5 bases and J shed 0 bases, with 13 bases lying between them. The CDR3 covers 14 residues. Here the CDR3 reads CSVSVGQMNTEAFF. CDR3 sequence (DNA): TGCAGCGTTTCCGTCGGACAGATGAACACTGAAGCTTTCTTT.

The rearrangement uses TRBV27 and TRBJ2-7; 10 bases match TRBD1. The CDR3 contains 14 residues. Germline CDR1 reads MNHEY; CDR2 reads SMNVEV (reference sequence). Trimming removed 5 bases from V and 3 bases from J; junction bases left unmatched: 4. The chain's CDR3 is CASSPGQGGYEQYF. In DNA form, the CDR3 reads TGTGCCAGCAGTCCAGGACAGGGGGGCTACGAGCAGTACTTC.

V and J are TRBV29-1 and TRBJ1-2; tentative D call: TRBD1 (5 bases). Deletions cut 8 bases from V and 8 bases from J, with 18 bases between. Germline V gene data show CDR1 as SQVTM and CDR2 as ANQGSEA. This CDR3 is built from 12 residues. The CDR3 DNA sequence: TGCAGCTTTCCGGGACTGCATGGGGGCTACACCTTC. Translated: CSFPGLHGGYTF.

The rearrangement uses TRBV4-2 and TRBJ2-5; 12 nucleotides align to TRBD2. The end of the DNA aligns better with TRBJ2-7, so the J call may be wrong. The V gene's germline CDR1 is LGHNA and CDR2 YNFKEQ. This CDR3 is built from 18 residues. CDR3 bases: TGTGCCAGCAGCCAAGGGACTAGCGGGATCGTTGGTGCCTACGAGCAGTACTTC. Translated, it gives CASSQGTSGIVGAYEQYF.

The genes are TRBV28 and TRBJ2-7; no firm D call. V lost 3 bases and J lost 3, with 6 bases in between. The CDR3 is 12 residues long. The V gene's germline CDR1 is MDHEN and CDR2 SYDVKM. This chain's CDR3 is CASSLSRYEQYF. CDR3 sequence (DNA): TGTGCCAGCAGTTTGAGCCGCTACGAGCAGTACTTC.

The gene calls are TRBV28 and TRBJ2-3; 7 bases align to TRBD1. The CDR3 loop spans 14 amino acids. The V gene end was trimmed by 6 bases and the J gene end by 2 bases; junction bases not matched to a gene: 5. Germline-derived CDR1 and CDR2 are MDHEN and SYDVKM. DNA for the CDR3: TGTGCCAGCAGCCAAGGACAGGACACAGATACGCAGTATTTT. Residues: CASSQGQDTDTQYF.

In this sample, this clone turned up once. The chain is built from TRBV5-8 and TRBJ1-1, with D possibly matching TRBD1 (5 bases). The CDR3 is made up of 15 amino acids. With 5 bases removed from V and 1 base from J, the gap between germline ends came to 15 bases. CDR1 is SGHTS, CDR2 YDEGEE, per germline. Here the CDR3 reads CASSPRVQGNTEAFF. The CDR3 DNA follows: TGTGCCAGCAGTCCCAGGGTTCAAGGGAACACTGAAGCTTTCTTT.